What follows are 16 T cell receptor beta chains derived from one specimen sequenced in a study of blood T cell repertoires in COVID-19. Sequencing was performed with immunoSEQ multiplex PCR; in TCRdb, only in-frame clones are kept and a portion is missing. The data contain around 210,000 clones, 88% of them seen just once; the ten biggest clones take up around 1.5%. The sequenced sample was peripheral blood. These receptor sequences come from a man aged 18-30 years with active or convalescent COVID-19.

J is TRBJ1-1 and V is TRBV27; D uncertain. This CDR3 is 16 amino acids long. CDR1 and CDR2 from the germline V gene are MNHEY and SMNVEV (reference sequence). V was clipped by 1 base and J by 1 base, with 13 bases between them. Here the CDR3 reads CASSLLPQEANTEAFF. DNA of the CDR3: TGTGCCAGCAGTTTATTACCCCAGGAAGCGAACACTGAAGCTTTCTTT.

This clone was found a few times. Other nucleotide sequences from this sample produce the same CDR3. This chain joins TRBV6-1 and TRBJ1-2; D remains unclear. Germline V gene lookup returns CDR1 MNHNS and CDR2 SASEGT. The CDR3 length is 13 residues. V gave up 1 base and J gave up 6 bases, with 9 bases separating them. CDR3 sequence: CASSEVTVDGYTF. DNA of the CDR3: TGTGCCAGCAGTGAAGTCACGGTTGATGGCTACACCTTC.

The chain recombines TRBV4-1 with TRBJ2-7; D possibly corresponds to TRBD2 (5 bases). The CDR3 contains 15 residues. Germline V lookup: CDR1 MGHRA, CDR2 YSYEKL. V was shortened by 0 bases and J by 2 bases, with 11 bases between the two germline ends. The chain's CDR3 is CASSQDERGTYEQYF. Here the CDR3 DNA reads TGCGCCAGCAGCCAAGATGAACGGGGTACCTACGAGCAGTACTTC.

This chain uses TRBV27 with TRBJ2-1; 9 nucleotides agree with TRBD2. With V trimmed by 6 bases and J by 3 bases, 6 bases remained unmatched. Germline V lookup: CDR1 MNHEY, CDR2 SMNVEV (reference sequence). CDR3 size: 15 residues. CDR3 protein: CASSKRLADYNEQFF. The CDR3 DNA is TGTGCCAGCAGCAAGCGACTAGCGGACTACAATGAGCAGTTCTTC.

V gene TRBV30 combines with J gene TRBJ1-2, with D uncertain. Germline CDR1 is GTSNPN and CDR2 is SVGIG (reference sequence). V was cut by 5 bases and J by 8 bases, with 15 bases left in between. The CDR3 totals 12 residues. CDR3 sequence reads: CAWGLAAGGYTF. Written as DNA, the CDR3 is TGTGCCTGGGGTCTCGCAGCGGGCGGCTACACCTTC. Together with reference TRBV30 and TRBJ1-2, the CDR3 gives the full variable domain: SQTIHQWPATLVQPVGSPLSLECTVEGTSNPNLYWYRQAAGRGLQLLFYSVGIGQISSEVPQNLSASRPQDRQFILSSKKLLLSDSGFYLCAWGLAAGGYTFGSGTRLTVV.

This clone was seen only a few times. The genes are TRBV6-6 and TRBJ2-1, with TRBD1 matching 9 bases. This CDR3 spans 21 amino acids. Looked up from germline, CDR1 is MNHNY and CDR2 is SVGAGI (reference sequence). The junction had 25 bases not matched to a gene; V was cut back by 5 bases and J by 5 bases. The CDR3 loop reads CASSPRLGQGFPSGFNNEQFF. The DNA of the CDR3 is TGTGCCAGCAGTCCCCGACTGGGACAGGGCTTTCCATCCGGATTCAACAATGAGCAGTTCTTC.

The CDR3 DNA is TGTGCCAGCAGCCGCAACCAGATCGGCTACACCTTC. Its protein is CASSRNQIGYTF. V gene TRBV14 combines with J gene TRBJ1-2; D call uncertain. The CDR3 totals 12 residues. Trimming cost V 4 bases and J 8 bases, with 11 bases left between them. CDR1 SGHDN and CDR2 FVKESK come from the germline V gene.

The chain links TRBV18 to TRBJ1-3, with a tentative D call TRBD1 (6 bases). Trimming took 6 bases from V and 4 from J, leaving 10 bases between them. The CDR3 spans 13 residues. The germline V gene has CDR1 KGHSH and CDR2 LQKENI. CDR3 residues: CASSSDRGNTIYF. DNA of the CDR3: TGTGCCAGCTCTTCGGACAGAGGAAACACCATATATTTT.

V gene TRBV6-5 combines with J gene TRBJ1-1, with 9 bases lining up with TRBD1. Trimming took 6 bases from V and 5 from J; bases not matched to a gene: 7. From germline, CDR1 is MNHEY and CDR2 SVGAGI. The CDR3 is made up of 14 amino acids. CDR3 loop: CASRKPGQGTEAFF. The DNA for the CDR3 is TGTGCCAGCAGGAAACCGGGACAGGGAACTGAAGCTTTCTTT.

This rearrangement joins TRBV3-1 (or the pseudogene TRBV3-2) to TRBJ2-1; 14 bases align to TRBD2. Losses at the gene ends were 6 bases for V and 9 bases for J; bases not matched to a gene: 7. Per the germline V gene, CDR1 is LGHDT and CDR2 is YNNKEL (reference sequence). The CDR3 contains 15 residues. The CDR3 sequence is CASRPGLAGEVEQFF. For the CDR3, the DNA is TGTGCCAGCAGACCGGGACTAGCGGGAGAGGTTGAGCAGTTCTTC.

CDR3 residues: CASSSGVTTYEQYF. The CDR3 bases are TGTGCCAGCTCCAGCGGGGTAACCACCTACGAGCAGTACTTC. The chain carries TRBV27 and TRBJ2-7, with 7 bases that match TRBD2. Trimming cost V 8 bases and J 2 bases; bases outside gene matches: 9. The CDR3 spans 14 residues. CDR1 and CDR2 from the germline V gene are MNHEY and SMNVEV (reference sequence).

CDR3 nucleotide sequence: TGTGCCAGCAGCCCCCAGGACTTTACCTACGAGCAGTACTTC. Its protein product is CASSPQDFTYEQYF. The chain links TRBV14 to TRBJ2-7; weak D call: TRBD2 (5 bases). Germline V gives CDR1 SGHDN, CDR2 FVKESK. There are 14 residues in the CDR3. Trimming removed 4 bases from V and 2 bases from J, with 12 bases in between.

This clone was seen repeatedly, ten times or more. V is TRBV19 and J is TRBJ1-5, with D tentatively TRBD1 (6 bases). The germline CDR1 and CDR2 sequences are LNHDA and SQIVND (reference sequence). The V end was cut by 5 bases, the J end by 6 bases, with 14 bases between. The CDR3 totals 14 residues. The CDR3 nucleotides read TGTGCCAGTAGTTTCTCGGACAGTAGTCAGCCCCAGCATTTT. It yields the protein CASSFSDSSQPQHF.

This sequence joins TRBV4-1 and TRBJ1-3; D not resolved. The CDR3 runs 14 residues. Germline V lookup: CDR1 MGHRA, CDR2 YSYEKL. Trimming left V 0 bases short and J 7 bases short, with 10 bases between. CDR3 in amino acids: CASSQERFLNTIYF. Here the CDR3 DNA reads TGCGCCAGCAGCCAAGAGAGATTTCTGAACACCATATATTTT.

The CDR3 here is CASSYSERGGVQNEQFF. The CDR3 bases are TGTGCCAGCAGTTACTCGGAGCGCGGGGGAGTCCAAAATGAGCAGTTCTTC. V usage is TRBV6-2 or TRBV6-3 and J usage is TRBJ2-1; 7 bases map to TRBD2. V trimming: 0 bases; J trimming: 7 bases; junction bases outside the gene matches: 12. CDR3 length: 17 residues. Germline lookup yields CDR1 MNHEY and CDR2 SVGEGT.

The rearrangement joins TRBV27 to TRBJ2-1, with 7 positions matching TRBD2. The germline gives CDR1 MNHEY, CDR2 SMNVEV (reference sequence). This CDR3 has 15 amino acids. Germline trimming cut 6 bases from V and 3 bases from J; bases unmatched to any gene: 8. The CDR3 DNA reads TGTGCCAGCAGCCTTCGCGGGAGTTACTACAATGAGCAGTTCTTC. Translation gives CASSLRGSYYNEQFF.